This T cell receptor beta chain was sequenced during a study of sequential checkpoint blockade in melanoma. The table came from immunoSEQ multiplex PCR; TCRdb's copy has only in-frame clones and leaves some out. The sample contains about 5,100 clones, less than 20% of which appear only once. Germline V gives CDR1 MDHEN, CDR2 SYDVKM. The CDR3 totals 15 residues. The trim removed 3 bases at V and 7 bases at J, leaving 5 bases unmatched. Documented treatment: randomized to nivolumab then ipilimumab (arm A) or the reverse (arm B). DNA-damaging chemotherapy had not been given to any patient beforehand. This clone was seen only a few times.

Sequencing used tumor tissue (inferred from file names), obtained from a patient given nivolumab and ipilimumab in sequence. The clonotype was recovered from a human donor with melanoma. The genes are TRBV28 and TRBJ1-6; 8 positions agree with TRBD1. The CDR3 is CASSLLRTGNSPLHF. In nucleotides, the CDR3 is TGTGCCAGCAGTTTGTTAAGGACAGGGAATTCACCCCTCCACTTT.